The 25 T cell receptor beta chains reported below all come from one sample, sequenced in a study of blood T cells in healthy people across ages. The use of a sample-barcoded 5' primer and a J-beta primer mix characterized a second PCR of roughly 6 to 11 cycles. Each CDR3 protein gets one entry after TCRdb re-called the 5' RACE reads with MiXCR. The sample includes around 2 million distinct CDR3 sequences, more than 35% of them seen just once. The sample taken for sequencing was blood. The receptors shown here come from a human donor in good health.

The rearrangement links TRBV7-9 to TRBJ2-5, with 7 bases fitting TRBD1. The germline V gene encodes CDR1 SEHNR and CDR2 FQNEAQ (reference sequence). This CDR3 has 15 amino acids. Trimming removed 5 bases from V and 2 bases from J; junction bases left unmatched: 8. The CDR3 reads CASSRGGQRQETQYF. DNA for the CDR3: TGTGCCAGCAGCCGTGGGGGACAGAGACAAGAGACCCAGTACTTC.

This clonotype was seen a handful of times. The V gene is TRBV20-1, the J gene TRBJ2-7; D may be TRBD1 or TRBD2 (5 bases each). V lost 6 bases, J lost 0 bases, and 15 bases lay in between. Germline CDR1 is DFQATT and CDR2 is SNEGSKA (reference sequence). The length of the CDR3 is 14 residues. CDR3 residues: CSAGVGKSSYEQYF. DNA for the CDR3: TGCAGTGCGGGGGTCGGAAAAAGCTCCTACGAGCAGTACTTC.

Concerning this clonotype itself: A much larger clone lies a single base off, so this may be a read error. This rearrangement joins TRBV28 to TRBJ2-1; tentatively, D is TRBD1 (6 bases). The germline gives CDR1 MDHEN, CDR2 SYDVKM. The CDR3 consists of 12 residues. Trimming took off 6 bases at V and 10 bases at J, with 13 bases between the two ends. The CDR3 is CASSSQGFEQFF. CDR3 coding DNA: TGTGCCAGCAGCTCTCAGGGGTTCGAGCAGTTCTTC.

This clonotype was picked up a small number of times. The CDR3 here is CSGGLRETQYF. In DNA form, the CDR3 reads TGCAGCGGGGGGTTGCGGGAGACCCAGTACTTC. The rearrangement links TRBV29-1 to TRBJ2-5; D is perhaps TRBD1 or TRBD2 (5 bases each). Trimming removed 7 bases from V and 5 bases from J, with 11 bases in between. Germline V gene data show CDR1 as SQVTM and CDR2 as ANQGSEA. This CDR3 has 11 residues.

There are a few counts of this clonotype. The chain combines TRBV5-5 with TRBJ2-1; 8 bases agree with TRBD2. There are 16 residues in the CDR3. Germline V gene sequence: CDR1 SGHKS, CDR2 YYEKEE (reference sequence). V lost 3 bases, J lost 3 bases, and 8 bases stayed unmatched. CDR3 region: CASSSGGGAGYNEQFF. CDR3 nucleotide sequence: TGTGCCAGCAGCTCGGGAGGGGGGGCCGGCTACAATGAGCAGTTCTTC.

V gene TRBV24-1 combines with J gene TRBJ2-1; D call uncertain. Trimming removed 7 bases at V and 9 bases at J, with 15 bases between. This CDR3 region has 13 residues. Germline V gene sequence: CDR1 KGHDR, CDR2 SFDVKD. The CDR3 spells CATRTSPSSEQFF. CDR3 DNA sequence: TGTGCCACCAGGACCTCTCCCAGCAGTGAGCAGTTCTTC.

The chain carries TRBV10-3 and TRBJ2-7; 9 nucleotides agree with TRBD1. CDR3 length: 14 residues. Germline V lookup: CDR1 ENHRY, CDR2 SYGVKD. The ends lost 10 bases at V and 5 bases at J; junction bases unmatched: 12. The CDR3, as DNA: TGTGCCACCAGGAAGGGGACAGGGACCGACGAGCAGTACTTC. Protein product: CATRKGTGTDEQYF.

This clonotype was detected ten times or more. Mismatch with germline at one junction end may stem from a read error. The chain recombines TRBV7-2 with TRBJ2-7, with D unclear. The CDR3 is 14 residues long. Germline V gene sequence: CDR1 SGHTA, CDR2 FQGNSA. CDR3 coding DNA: TGTGCCAGCAGTTTAGGGTTGGCAACCTACGAGCAGTACTTC. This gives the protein CASSLGLATYEQYF.

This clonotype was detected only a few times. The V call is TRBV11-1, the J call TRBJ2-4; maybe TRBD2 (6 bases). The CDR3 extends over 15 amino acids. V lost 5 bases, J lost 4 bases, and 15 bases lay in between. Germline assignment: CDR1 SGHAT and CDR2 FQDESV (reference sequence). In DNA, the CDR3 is TGTGCCAGCAGCCCCCGGGACTGGTTAAAAAACATTCAGTACTTC. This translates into CASSPRDWLKNIQYF.

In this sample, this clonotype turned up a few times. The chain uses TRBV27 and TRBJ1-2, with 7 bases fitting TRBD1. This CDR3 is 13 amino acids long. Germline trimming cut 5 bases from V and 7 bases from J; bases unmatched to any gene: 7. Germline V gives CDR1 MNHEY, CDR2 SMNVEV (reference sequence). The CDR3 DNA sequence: TGTGCCAGCAGTGGCCGGACAGGACCTGGCTACACCTTC. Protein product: CASSGRTGPGYTF.

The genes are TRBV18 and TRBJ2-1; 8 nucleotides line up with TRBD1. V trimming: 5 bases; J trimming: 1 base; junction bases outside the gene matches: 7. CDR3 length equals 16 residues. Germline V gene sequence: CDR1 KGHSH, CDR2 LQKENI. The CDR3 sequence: CASSTTGANSYNEQFF. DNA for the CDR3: TGTGCCAGCTCAACGACAGGGGCAAATTCCTACAATGAGCAGTTCTTC.

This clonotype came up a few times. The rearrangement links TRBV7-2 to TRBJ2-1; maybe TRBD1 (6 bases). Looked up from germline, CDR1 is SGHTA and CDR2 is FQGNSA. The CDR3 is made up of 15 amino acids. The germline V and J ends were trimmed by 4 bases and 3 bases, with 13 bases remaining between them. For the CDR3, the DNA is TGTGCCAGCAGCTACAGGGTTTCCCTCTACAATGAGCAGTTCTTC. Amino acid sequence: CASSYRVSLYNEQFF. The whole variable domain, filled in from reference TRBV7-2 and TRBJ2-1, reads GAGVSQSPSNKVTEKGKDVELRCDPISGHTALYWYRQSLGQGLEFLIYFQGNSAPDKSGLPSDRFSAERTGGSVSTLTIQRTQQEDSAVYLCASSYRVSLYNEQFFGPGTRLTVL.

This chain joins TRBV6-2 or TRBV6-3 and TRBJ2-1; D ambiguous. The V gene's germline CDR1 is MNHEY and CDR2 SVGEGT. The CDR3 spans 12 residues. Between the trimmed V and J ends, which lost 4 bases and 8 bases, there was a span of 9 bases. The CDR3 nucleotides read TGTGCCAGCAGTTCACCAGAGTATGAGCAGTTCTTC. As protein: CASSSPEYEQFF.

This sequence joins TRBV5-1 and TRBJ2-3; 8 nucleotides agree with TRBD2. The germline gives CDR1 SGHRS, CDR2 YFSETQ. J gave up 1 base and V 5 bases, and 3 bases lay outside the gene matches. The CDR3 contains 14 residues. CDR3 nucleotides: TGCGCCAGCAGTGGGGGACTAGGCACAGATACGCAGTATTTT. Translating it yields CASSGGLGTDTQYF.

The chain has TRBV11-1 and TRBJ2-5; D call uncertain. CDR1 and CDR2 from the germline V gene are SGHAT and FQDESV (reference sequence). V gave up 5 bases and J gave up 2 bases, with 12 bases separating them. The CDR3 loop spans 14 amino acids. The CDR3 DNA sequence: TGTGCCAGCAGCCGATTATCATCTCAAGAGACCCAGTACTTC. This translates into CASSRLSSQETQYF.

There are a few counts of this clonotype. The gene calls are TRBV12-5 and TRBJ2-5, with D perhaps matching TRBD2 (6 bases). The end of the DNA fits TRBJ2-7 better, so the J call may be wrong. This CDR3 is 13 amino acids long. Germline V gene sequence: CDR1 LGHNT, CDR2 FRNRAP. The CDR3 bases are TGTGCTAGTGGTTTGGGGACTACCGACGAGCAGTACTTC. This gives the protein CASGLGTTDEQYF.

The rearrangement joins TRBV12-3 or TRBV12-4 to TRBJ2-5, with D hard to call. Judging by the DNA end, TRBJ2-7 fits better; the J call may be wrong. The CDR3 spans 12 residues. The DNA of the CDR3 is TGTGCCAGCAGTCCCCATTACTACGAGCAGTACTTC. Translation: CASSPHYYEQYF.

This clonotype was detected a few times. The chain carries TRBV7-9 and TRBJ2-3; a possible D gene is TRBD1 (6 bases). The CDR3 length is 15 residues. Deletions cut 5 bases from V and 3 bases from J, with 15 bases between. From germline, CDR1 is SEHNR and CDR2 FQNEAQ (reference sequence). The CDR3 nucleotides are TGTGCCAGCAGCGCCCGGGACACTGTAACAGATACGCAGTATTTT. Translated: CASSARDTVTDTQYF.

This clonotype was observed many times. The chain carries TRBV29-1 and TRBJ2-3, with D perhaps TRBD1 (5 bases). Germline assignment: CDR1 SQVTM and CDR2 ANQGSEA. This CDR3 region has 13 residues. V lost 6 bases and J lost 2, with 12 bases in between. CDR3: CSVVGRYTDTQYF. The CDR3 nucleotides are TGCAGCGTCGTGGGGCGGTACACAGATACGCAGTATTTT.

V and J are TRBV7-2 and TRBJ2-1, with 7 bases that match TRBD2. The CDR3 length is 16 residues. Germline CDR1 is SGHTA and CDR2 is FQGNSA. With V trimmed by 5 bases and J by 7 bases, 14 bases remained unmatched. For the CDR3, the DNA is TGTGCCAGCAGCCCGCTTGAAACTAGCGTCGAGAATGAGCAGTTCTTC. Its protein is CASSPLETSVENEQFF. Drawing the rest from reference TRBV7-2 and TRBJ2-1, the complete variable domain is GAGVSQSPSNKVTEKGKDVELRCDPISGHTALYWYRQSLGQGLEFLIYFQGNSAPDKSGLPSDRFSAERTGGSVSTLTIQRTQQEDSAVYLCASSPLETSVENEQFFGPGTRLTVL.

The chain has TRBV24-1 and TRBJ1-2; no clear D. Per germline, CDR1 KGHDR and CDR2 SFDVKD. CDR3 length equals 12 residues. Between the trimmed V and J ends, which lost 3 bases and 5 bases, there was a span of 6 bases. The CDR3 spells CATSDQTYGYTF. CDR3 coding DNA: TGTGCCACCAGTGATCAGACTTATGGCTACACCTTC.

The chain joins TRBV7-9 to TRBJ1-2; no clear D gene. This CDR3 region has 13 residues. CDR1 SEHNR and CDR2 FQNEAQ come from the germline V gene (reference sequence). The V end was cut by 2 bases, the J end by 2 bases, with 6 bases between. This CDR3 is CASSLHENYGYTF. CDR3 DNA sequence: TGTGCCAGCAGCTTACATGAAAACTATGGCTACACCTTC.

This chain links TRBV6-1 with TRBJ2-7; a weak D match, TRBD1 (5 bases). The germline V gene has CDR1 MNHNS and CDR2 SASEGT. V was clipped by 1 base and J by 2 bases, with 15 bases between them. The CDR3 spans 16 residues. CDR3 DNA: TGTGCCAGCAGTGAAGAGCCCCCAGGGCAACCCTACGAGCAGTACTTC. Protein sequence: CASSEEPPGQPYEQYF.

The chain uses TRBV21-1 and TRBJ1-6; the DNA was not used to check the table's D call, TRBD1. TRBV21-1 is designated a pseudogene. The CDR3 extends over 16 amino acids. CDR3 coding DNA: TGTGCCAGCAGAAAGGGGGACACGGTCCTCAATTCACCCCTCCACTTT. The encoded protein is CASRKGDTVLNSPLHF.

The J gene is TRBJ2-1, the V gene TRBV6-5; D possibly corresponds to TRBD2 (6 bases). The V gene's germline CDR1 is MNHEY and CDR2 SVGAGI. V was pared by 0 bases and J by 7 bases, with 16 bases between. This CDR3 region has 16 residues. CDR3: CASSYSASALGNEQFF. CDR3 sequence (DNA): TGTGCCAGCAGTTACTCGGCTAGCGCGCTGGGGAATGAGCAGTTCTTC.